The 29 T cell receptor beta chains below come from one sample, sequenced in a study of blood T cell repertoires in COVID-19. This table comes from immunoSEQ multiplex PCR, and its TCRdb copy is limited to in-frame clones, with some not included. The data show 150,000 to 200,000 clones, more than 75% seen once. The sample was PBMCs or T cells enriched from blood (not recorded which). Receptor source: a woman aged 25 to 45 who had recovered from COVID-19.

This chain joins TRBV19 and TRBJ1-2, with a tentative D call TRBD1 (6 bases). The germline gives CDR1 LNHDA, CDR2 SQIVND (reference sequence). The CDR3 is 15 residues long. The germline V and J ends were trimmed by 0 bases and 5 bases, with 13 bases remaining between them. The CDR3: CASSIESGQRYGYTF. Written as DNA, the CDR3 is TGTGCCAGTAGTATAGAGTCAGGACAGAGATATGGCTACACCTTC.

This clone came up once. The rearrangement links TRBV7-8 to TRBJ2-3, with 12 positions matching TRBD2. The CDR3 covers 17 residues. Germline CDR1 reads SGHVS; CDR2 reads FQNEAQ. Germline trimming cut 3 bases from V and 4 bases from J; bases unmatched to any gene: 8. CDR3: CASSLPLAGGVADTQYF. CDR3 sequence (DNA): TGTGCCAGCAGCTTGCCACTAGCGGGAGGAGTCGCAGATACGCAGTATTTT.

CDR3 residues: CASSSMPGLARSRHSSYEQYF. As DNA, the CDR3 is TGCGCCAGCAGTTCCATGCCGGGACTAGCGAGAAGCCGACATTCCTCCTACGAGCAGTACTTC. The chain employs TRBV5-1 and TRBJ2-7; 10 bases match TRBD2. Germline V CDR1 and CDR2: SGHRS, YFSETQ. The junction had 23 bases not matched to a gene; V was cut back by 5 bases and J by 0 bases. The CDR3 spans 21 residues.

The rearrangement uses TRBV11-2 and TRBJ2-5; D gene uncertain. This CDR3 comprises 13 residues. Trimming took off 5 bases at V and 1 base at J, with 8 bases between the two ends. CDR1 is SGHAT and CDR2 is FQNNGV in the germline V gene. CDR3 sequence reads: CASSPDFQETQYF. CDR3 nucleotides: TGTGCCAGCAGCCCCGACTTCCAAGAGACCCAGTACTTC.

Here the CDR3 reads CAISHPTGEDTQYF. DNA for the CDR3: TGTGCCATCAGTCACCCCACAGGGGAAGATACGCAGTATTTT. This chain connects TRBV10-3 to TRBJ2-3; 7 nucleotides match TRBD1. J gave up 5 bases and V 5 bases, and 7 bases lay outside the gene matches. From germline, CDR1 is ENHRY and CDR2 SYGVKD. The CDR3 sequence is 14 residues long.

This chain's CDR3 is CASVAAVMNQPQHF. CDR3 in DNA: TGTGCCAGCGTGGCTGCGGTGATGAATCAGCCCCAGCATTTT. This sequence joins TRBV28 and TRBJ1-5; no clear D. There are 14 residues in the CDR3. CDR1 MDHEN and CDR2 SYDVKM come from the germline V gene. V was shortened by 8 bases and J by 4 bases, with 15 bases between the two germline ends.

The chain couples TRBV14 to TRBJ2-3, with 13 positions matching TRBD2. The CDR3 is 17 amino acids. V dropped 2 bases and J dropped 2; count of bases not matched to a gene: 4. CDR1 and CDR2 from the germline V gene are SGHDN and FVKESK. CDR3 in DNA: TGTGCCAGCAGCCAATCGGGACTAGCGGGGATCACAGATACGCAGTATTTT. This encodes CASSQSGLAGITDTQYF.

The genes are TRBV27 and TRBJ1-5, with 9 nucleotides matching TRBD1. There are 18 residues in the CDR3. Losses at the gene ends were 3 bases for V and 2 bases for J; bases not matched to a gene: 11. The germline V gene has CDR1 MNHEY and CDR2 SMNVEV (reference sequence). In DNA, the CDR3 is TGTGCCAGCAGTTTTAGAGGACAGGGGAAATTCGGCAATCAGCCCCAGCATTTT. Protein sequence: CASSFRGQGKFGNQPQHF.

The chain uses TRBV5-4 and TRBJ1-1; a weak D match, TRBD1 (6 bases). The length of the CDR3 is 15 residues. Trimming left V 0 bases short and J 0 bases short, with 9 bases between. Germline CDR1 reads SGHNT; CDR2 reads YYREEE (reference sequence). The CDR3 DNA reads as TGTGCCAGCAGCTTGGGGCAGGGGATGAACACTGAAGCTTTCTTT. This sequence encodes CASSLGQGMNTEAFF.

This clone was counted once. The chain carries TRBV5-4 and TRBJ1-4; 7 bases are a match to TRBD1. V shed 4 bases and J 8 bases; nucleotides not matched to a gene: 11. The CDR3 runs 15 residues. In germline, CDR1 is SGHNT, CDR2 YYREEE (reference sequence). CDR3 amino acids: CASSVTGTEDEKLFF. CDR3 DNA: TGTGCCAGCAGCGTAACCGGGACAGAGGACGAAAAACTGTTTTTT.

This chain joins TRBV19 and TRBJ2-6; D call uncertain. Germline-derived CDR1 and CDR2 are LNHDA and SQIVND (reference sequence). V lost 4 bases and J lost 0, with 4 bases in between. CDR3 length: 14 residues. CDR3 sequence reads: CASSTVSGANVLTF. In DNA, the CDR3 is TGTGCCAGTAGTACGGTCTCTGGGGCCAACGTCCTGACTTTC.

The V gene is TRBV2, the J gene TRBJ1-5; D gene uncertain. CDR1 and CDR2 from the germline V gene are SNHLY and FYNNEI. V gave up 2 bases and J gave up 6 bases, with 14 bases separating them. The CDR3 is 15 residues long. DNA for the CDR3: TGTGCCAGCAGTGAATCAGGTGCATTCGGTCAGCCCCAGCATTTT. This translates into CASSESGAFGQPQHF.

The chain carries TRBV6-5 and TRBJ1-2; D is perhaps TRBD1 (6 bases). Germline V gene lookup returns CDR1 MNHEY and CDR2 SVGAGI. The CDR3 extends over 13 amino acids. The V gene lost 6 bases and the J gene lost 4 bases, with 12 bases spanning the gap. The CDR3 coding sequence is TGTGCCAGCAGCCCCACAGGGCTCTATGGCTACACCTTC. This gives the protein CASSPTGLYGYTF.

The gene calls are TRBV3-1 (or the pseudogene TRBV3-2) and TRBJ2-1; D possibly corresponds to TRBD1 (5 bases). With 0 bases removed from V and 2 bases from J, the gap between germline ends came to 11 bases. The CDR3 runs 16 residues. From germline, CDR1 is LGHDT and CDR2 YNNKEL (reference sequence). The CDR3 DNA reads TGTGCCAGCAGCCAAGATCTACAGGCTACCTACAATGAGCAGTTCTTC. Its translation is CASSQDLQATYNEQFF.

The chain links TRBV15 to TRBJ2-3; no firm D call. CDR1 LNHNV and CDR2 YYDKDF come from the germline V gene (reference sequence). The CDR3 spans 17 residues. Trimming cost V 1 base and J 0 bases, with 14 bases left between them. DNA of the CDR3: TGTGCCACCAGCAGAGGACTGACGCTTACTAGCACAGATACGCAGTATTTT. Amino acids: CATSRGLTLTSTDTQYF.

This sequence joins TRBV9 and TRBJ2-3; possibly TRBD2 for D (6 bases). Deletions cut 4 bases from V and 0 bases from J, with 15 bases between. Looked up from germline, CDR1 is SGDLS and CDR2 is YYNGEE. This CDR3 is 16 amino acids long. CDR3 protein: CASSSLSGTSTDTQYF. The CDR3 nucleotides read TGTGCCAGCAGCTCACTTAGCGGAACTAGCACAGATACGCAGTATTTT.

The chain recombines TRBV7-2 with TRBJ2-7, with D unclear. Germline CDR1 reads SGHTA; CDR2 reads FQGNSA. The CDR3 length is 14 residues. V shed 1 base and J shed 4 bases, with 11 bases lying between them. CDR3 nucleotides: TGTGCCAGCAGCTTAGATGGCCTAGTTTACGAGCAGTACTTC. Residues: CASSLDGLVYEQYF.

This chain joins TRBV4-2 and TRBJ2-1; D ambiguous. The length of the CDR3 is 14 residues. Trimming pared 0 bases from V and 3 bases from J, leaving 6 bases between. Germline CDR1 is LGHNA and CDR2 is YNFKEQ. In DNA form, the CDR3 reads TGTGCCAGCAGCCAAGAGTCCAGCTACAATGAGCAGTTCTTC. As protein: CASSQESSYNEQFF.

The gene calls are TRBV28 and TRBJ2-7; 10 bases line up with TRBD1. The V gene end was trimmed by 2 bases and the J gene end by 7 bases; junction bases not matched to a gene: 5. Germline V gene lookup returns CDR1 MDHEN and CDR2 SYDVKM. The CDR3 contains 14 residues. CDR3 bases: TGTGCCAGCAGTTTAGGGGACAGGGGCAGAGAGCAGTACTTC. Translation: CASSLGDRGREQYF.

This clone came up once. This sample includes further DNA sequences coding for the same CDR3. The chain couples TRBV5-1 to TRBJ2-5, with 10 bases lining up with TRBD2. Unmatched junction bases numbered 2, after V lost 2 bases and J lost 4 bases. The germline gives CDR1 SGHRS, CDR2 YFSETQ. This CDR3 contains 14 residues. The CDR3 loop is CASSLAGGGETQYF. The CDR3 DNA reads as TGCGCCAGCAGCTTAGCGGGAGGGGGAGAGACCCAGTACTTC.

A word on this clone: At one end the junction does not follow the germline gene, possibly because of a read error. The CDR3 loop is CASSYSGTFSYNEQFF. The CDR3 DNA reads TGTGCCAGCAGCTACTCCGGGACATTTTCCTACAATGAGCAGTTCTTC. V and J are TRBV6-5 and TRBJ2-1, with D perhaps TRBD1 (6 bases). Germline lookup yields CDR1 MNHEY and CDR2 SVGAGI. The CDR3 loop spans 16 amino acids.

The rearrangement uses TRBV7-2 and TRBJ2-7; no reliable D call. The CDR3 loop spans 15 amino acids. V was cut by 1 base and J by 0 bases, with 10 bases left in between. Germline lookup yields CDR1 SGHTA and CDR2 FQGNSA. The CDR3 protein is CASSLVLVSSYEQYF. The DNA of the CDR3 is TGTGCCAGCAGCTTAGTATTGGTGAGCTCCTACGAGCAGTACTTC.

This chain connects TRBV19 to TRBJ2-7, with 8 bases aligning to TRBD1. Germline CDR1 LNHDA, CDR2 SQIVND (reference sequence). CDR3 length equals 14 residues. Losses at the gene ends were 5 bases for V and 3 bases for J; bases not matched to a gene: 6. The CDR3 is CASSPQDRDYEQYF. The CDR3 bases are TGTGCCAGTAGTCCTCAGGACAGGGACTACGAGCAGTACTTC.

The chain carries TRBV27 and TRBJ1-2; 9 nucleotides line up with TRBD1. V shed 6 bases and J 4 bases; nucleotides not matched to a gene: 12. CDR3 length equals 16 residues. In germline, CDR1 is MNHEY, CDR2 SMNVEV (reference sequence). The CDR3: CASSPDRGRLGYGYTF. DNA of the CDR3: TGTGCCAGCAGCCCGGACAGGGGCCGGCTAGGCTATGGCTACACCTTC.

CDR3 protein: CSVPQREYNEQFF. The CDR3 bases are TGCAGCGTTCCCCAGCGGGAGTACAATGAGCAGTTCTTC. V usage is TRBV29-1 and J usage is TRBJ2-1, with TRBD2 identical over 8 bases. The CDR3 is made up of 13 amino acids. Losses at the gene ends were 5 bases for V and 4 bases for J; bases not matched to a gene: 4. CDR1 is SQVTM, CDR2 ANQGSEA, per germline.

This chain connects TRBV28 to TRBJ1-2; no definite D call. The CDR3 runs 14 residues. V was clipped by 2 bases and J by 2 bases, with 9 bases between them. Looked up from germline, CDR1 is MDHEN and CDR2 is SYDVKM. CDR3 DNA: TGTGCCAGCAGTTTAACGGGAAACAACTATGGCTACACCTTC. This gives the protein CASSLTGNNYGYTF.

The chain has TRBV5-1 and TRBJ2-7; no definite D call. The CDR3 has 13 amino acids. V gave up 0 bases and J gave up 5 bases, with 9 bases separating them. Germline V gives CDR1 SGHRS, CDR2 YFSETQ. The CDR3 bases are TGCGCCAGCAGCTTGGCCCCTGCAGACGAGCAGTACTTC. Translating gives CASSLAPADEQYF.

The chain joins TRBV11-3 to TRBJ2-1; D remains unclear. Trimming shortened V by 3 bases and J by 0 bases, and 9 bases separated the two germline ends. Per the germline V gene, CDR1 is SGHNT and CDR2 is YENEEA. This CDR3 has 15 amino acids. The CDR3 reads CASSFRSSSYNEQFF. CDR3 sequence (DNA): TGTGCCAGCAGCTTTAGATCGAGCTCCTACAATGAGCAGTTCTTC.

The rearrangement links TRBV2 to TRBJ1-2; D gene ambiguous. The CDR3 runs to 16 residues. With 0 bases removed from V and 6 bases from J, the gap between germline ends came to 17 bases. Germline assignment: CDR1 SNHLY and CDR2 FYNNEI. The CDR3 bases are TGTGCCAGCAGTGAAGCGCTTATGGTGGTACGCGATGGCTACACCTTC. It codes for CASSEALMVVRDGYTF.